The rows below give T cell receptor beta chains drawn from one sample of a study of Ad26.COV2.S vaccination and SARS-CoV-2 variants. Sequenced by immunoSEQ multiplex PCR; TCRdb stores in-frame clones only, minus some. The sample carries about 380,000 clones, 83% recorded once. The material sequenced was peripheral blood, taken in a trial of Ad26.COV2.S vaccine versus placebo. The receptor set was obtained from a person between 18 and 65 years old who received the Ad26.COV2.S COVID-19 vaccine or a placebo. CDR3s include the opening cysteine and the closing phenylalanine or tryptophan. D genes are given only for firm matches. Some rows mark clone size as missing; the rest say once, few, many or name a class of expanded clone.

.	.	TRBV2	TRBJ2-7	CASRMDGMAYYEQYF	TGTGCCAGCAGAATGGACGGGATGGCGTACTACGAGCAGTACTTC
TRBD1	.	TRBV11-2	TRBJ2-7	CASSLDRVREQYF	TGTGCCAGCAGCCTAGACAGGGTTAGGGAGCAGTACTTC
.	.	TRBV6-2/TRBV6-3	TRBJ2-1	CASSPSEGERHNEQFF	TGTGCCAGCAGCCCTAGTGAGGGAGAGCGCCACAATGAGCAGTTCTTC
.	.	TRBV4-2	TRBJ2-7	CASSQEASYEQYF	TGTGCCAGCAGCCAAGAGGCAAGCTACGAGCAGTACTTC
TRBD1	.	TRBV9	TRBJ1-4	CASSWGQGNEKLFF	TGTGCCAGCAGCTGGGGACAGGGAAATGAAAAACTGTTTTTT
.	.	TRBV5-5	TRBJ1-5	CASSSQGVWNQPQHF	TGTGCCAGCAGCTCACAGGGAGTTTGGAATCAGCCCCAGCATTTT
.	.	TRBV18	TRBJ1-5	CASSRIDSNQPQHF	TGTGCCAGCTCACGAATTGATAGCAATCAGCCCCAGCATTTT
TRBD1	.	TRBV11-3	TRBJ2-5	CASSLRGFEETQYF	TGTGCCAGCAGCCTCAGGGGGTTCGAGGAGACCCAGTACTTC
.	few	TRBV19	TRBJ1-3	CASSISGYSGNTIYF	TGTGCCAGTAGTATAAGCGGTTACTCTGGAAACACCATATATTTT
.	.	TRBV12-3/TRBV12-4	TRBJ1-5	CASSPSQNQPQHF	TGTGCCAGCAGTCCCTCACAAAATCAGCCCCAGCATTTT
.	.	TRBV5-4	TRBJ1-3	CASSLTGPGNTIYF	TGTGCCAGCAGCTTGACCGGGCCTGGAAACACCATATATTTT
TRBD1	.	TRBV2	TRBJ1-2	CASNRDRNGYTF	TGTGCCAGCAACCGGGACAGGAATGGCTACACCTTC
TRBD2	.	TRBV5-1	TRBJ2-3	CASSISGRSDTQYF	TGCGCCAGCAGCATTAGCGGGAGATCAGATACGCAGTATTTT
.	.	TRBV6-5	TRBJ1-1	CASSYTKNTEAFF	TGTGCCAGCAGTTACACGAAAAACACTGAAGCTTTCTTT
.	many	TRBV2	TRBJ2-2	CASRVGGAGELFF	TGTGCCAGCAGGGTCGGCGGGGCCGGGGAGCTGTTTTTT
.	few	TRBV7-2	TRBJ2-7	CASSLGGTEQYF	TGTGCCAGCAGCTTAGGGGGCACCGAGCAGTACTTC
TRBD1	.	TRBV7-2	TRBJ1-1	CASSLTGGEAFF	TGTGCCAGCAGTTTAACAGGGGGTGAAGCTTTCTTT
.	.	TRBV5-1	TRBJ2-7	CASSPEGTYEQYF	TGCGCCAGCAGCCCGGAGGGCACCTACGAGCAGTACTTC
.	.	TRBV7-2	TRBJ1-5	CASSPRGRQPQHF	TGTGCCAGCAGCCCCCGGGGGAGGCAGCCCCAGCATTTT
.	once	TRBV7-2	TRBJ1-1	CASSFGSTDTEAFF	TGTGCCAGCAGCTTCGGGTCCACAGACACTGAAGCTTTCTTT
TRBD2	few	TRBV4-1	TRBJ2-1	CASSQVLAGTRGNEQFF	TGCGCCAGCAGCCAAGTTTTAGCGGGGACCCGGGGAAATGAGCAGTTCTTC
TRBD2	.	TRBV9	TRBJ2-3	CASSPRGGSGTYTDTQYF	TGTGCCAGCAGCCCCAGAGGTGGTAGCGGGACCTACACAGATACGCAGTATTTT
.	.	TRBV25-1	TRBJ1-4	CASSVFGAGLNEKLFF	TGTGCCAGCAGTGTTTTCGGGGCAGGGCTTAATGAAAAACTGTTTTTT
TRBD2	.	TRBV5-1	TRBJ2-6	CASSLLAGVRGYSGANVLTF	TGCGCCAGCAGCTTGCTAGCGGGAGTTAGGGGATACTCTGGGGCCAACGTCCTGACTTTC
TRBD1	.	TRBV6-1	TRBJ2-7	CASSVGRDRIRAEQYF	TGTGCCAGCAGTGTCGGCCGGGACAGGATTCGGGCCGAGCAGTACTTC
.	.	TRBV12-5	TRBJ1-1	CASGLGNMNTEAFF	TGTGCTAGTGGTTTGGGGAACATGAACACTGAAGCTTTCTTT
.	few	TRBV7-9	TRBJ1-2	CASSLGYYGYTF	TGTGCCAGCAGCTTAGGGTACTATGGCTACACCTTC
TRBD1	.	TRBV7-6	TRBJ2-7	CASSLWGQARNEQYF	TGTGCCAGCAGCTTATGGGGACAGGCGAGGAACGAGCAGTACTTC
.	.	TRBV18	TRBJ2-5	CASSPRRGETQYF	TGTGCCAGCTCACCACGGCGCGGGGAGACCCAGTACTTC
.	.	TRBV27	TRBJ1-2	CASSLQRSGGYTF	TGTGCCAGCAGTTTACAGCGTTCGGGAGGCTACACCTTC
TRBD1	.	TRBV6-7	TRBJ1-5	CASKRDRGLCRPQHF	TGTGCCAGCAAAAGAGACAGGGGGCTTTGCCGCCCCCAGCATTTT
.	.	TRBV7-9	TRBJ1-1	CASSFTEATEAFF	TGTGCCAGCAGCTTCACAGAGGCCACTGAAGCTTTCTTT
.	.	TRBV6-2/TRBV6-3	TRBJ2-3	CASSWDSTDTQYF	TGTGCCAGCAGTTGGGACAGCACAGATACGCAGTATTTT